Listed here are 26 T cell receptor beta chains from one sample, sequenced in a study of early T cells in non-severe SARS-CoV-2 infection. TCRdb processed the 5' RACE reads anew with MiXCR; each CDR3 protein has one entry. The sample comprises about 61,000 distinct CDR3 sequences, 12% of which are singletons, and roughly 1.2% rests with the top ten. The sequencing used whole blood, collected at baseline. Receptors were obtained from an adult who was a healthcare worker with PCR-confirmed SARS-CoV-2 infection or an uninfected control (not recorded which). The donor label of this sample is uncertain.

This clonotype was detected a few times. The genes are TRBV21-1 and TRBJ1-5. TRBV21-1 is recorded as a pseudogene. The CDR3 length is 17 residues. CDR3 residues: CASSKWGGMYSNQPQHF. The DNA for the CDR3 is TGTGCCAGCAGCAAATGGGGCGGAATGTATAGCAATCAGCCCCAGCATTTT.

This clonotype was detected only a few times. The CDR3, as DNA: TGTGCCAGCAGCTTTTGGACACAAGAGACCCAGTACTTC. Translating it yields CASSFWTQETQYF. The chain uses TRBV5-6 and TRBJ2-5; tentatively, D is TRBD1 (5 bases). The CDR3 loop spans 13 amino acids. The germline gives CDR1 SGHDT, CDR2 YYEEEE. V lost 2 bases, J lost 2 bases, and 7 bases lay in between.

The V and J genes are TRBV29-1 and TRBJ1-4; 7 nucleotides agree with TRBD1. The germline V gene encodes CDR1 SQVTM and CDR2 ANQGSEA. Germline trimming cut 4 bases from V and 7 bases from J; bases unmatched to any gene: 6. This CDR3 spans 13 amino acids. The CDR3 DNA reads TGCAGCGTTGGGGATGGGACAGCTGAAAAACTGTTTTTT. Protein product: CSVGDGTAEKLFF.

In DNA, the CDR3 is TGTGCCAGCAGCCAACTGCGTACGCGGCAAGAGACCCAGTACTTC. It specifies CASSQLRTRQETQYF. V usage is TRBV14 and J usage is TRBJ2-5, with unresolved D. CDR3 length equals 15 residues. Per the germline V gene, CDR1 is SGHDN and CDR2 is FVKESK. The germline V and J ends were trimmed by 2 bases and 2 bases, with 12 bases remaining between them.

The chain uses TRBV6-5 and TRBJ1-4; no reliable D call. The CDR3 covers 14 residues. Germline V gives CDR1 MNHEY, CDR2 SVGAGI. V lost 2 bases, J lost 7 bases, and 11 bases lay in between. CDR3 in amino acids: CASSYRAVSEKLFF. The CDR3 DNA follows: TGTGCCAGCAGTTACCGGGCAGTTTCTGAAAAACTGTTTTTT.

This clonotype was recorded a few times. The chain combines TRBV20-1 with TRBJ2-3; 7 nucleotides agree with TRBD1. Germline values: CDR1 DFQATT, CDR2 SNEGSKA (reference sequence). The ends lost 4 bases at V and 4 bases at J; junction bases unmatched: 14. This CDR3 comprises 16 residues. Here the CDR3 DNA reads TGCAGTGCTACAAACACAGGGGATTTAACCCCAGATACGCAGTATTTT. Protein product: CSATNTGDLTPDTQYF.

This chain connects TRBV28 to TRBJ2-5, with a weak D call TRBD2 (5 bases). The CDR3 is made up of 11 amino acids. V was shortened by 10 bases and J by 2 bases, with 8 bases between the two germline ends. Germline values: CDR1 MDHEN, CDR2 SYDVKM. Written as DNA, the CDR3 is TGTGCCACCGGACTTCAAGAGACCCAGTACTTC. Translated, it gives CATGLQETQYF.

CDR3 in DNA: TGCAGTGCTAAAACTAGCGTAGCCAAAAACATTCAGTACTTC. It translates to CSAKTSVAKNIQYF. The chain joins TRBV20-1 to TRBJ2-4; TRBD2 matches 7 bases. CDR3 length equals 14 residues. Germline CDR1 is DFQATT and CDR2 is SNEGSKA (reference sequence). J lost 0 bases, V lost 4 bases, and 3 bases had no gene match.

CDR3 in DNA: TGTGCCAGCAGCTTAGCCAGGGGGGAGACCCAGTACTTC. It is translated as CASSLARGETQYF. The rearrangement uses TRBV7-2 and TRBJ2-5, with TRBD1 identical over 7 bases. The CDR3 sequence is 13 residues long. Germline loops: CDR1 SGHTA, CDR2 FQGNSA. The J segment lost 5 bases and the V segment lost 0 bases, leaving 0 bases of the junction unmatched.

This clonotype was counted a few times. This sequence joins TRBV5-1 and TRBJ2-3, with D perhaps matching TRBD2 (6 bases). V was pared by 4 bases and J by 2 bases, with 14 bases between. In germline, CDR1 is SGHRS, CDR2 YFSETQ. This CDR3 comprises 15 residues. Here the CDR3 reads CASSLNWGVTDTQYF. DNA for the CDR3: TGCGCCAGCAGCCTGAATTGGGGGGTCACAGATACGCAGTATTTT.

This clonotype came up many times. This chain uses TRBV10-3 with TRBJ2-3; the D gene is possibly TRBD1 (6 bases). Trimming took 6 bases from V and 0 from J, leaving 16 bases between them. The CDR3 is 16 amino acids. Germline loops: CDR1 ENHRY, CDR2 SYGVKD. CDR3 bases: TGTGCCATCAGAGCAAACCCGGACAGAAGCACAGATACGCAGTATTTT. This sequence encodes CAIRANPDRSTDTQYF.

This clonotype showed up many times. The chain carries TRBV2 and TRBJ2-3; 9 bases are shared with TRBD1. V was pared by 10 bases and J by 5 bases, with 16 bases of the junction left unmatched. This CDR3 is 16 amino acids long. Per the germline V gene, CDR1 is SNHLY and CDR2 is FYNNEI. CDR3 in DNA: TGTGCCACGGCCGGACAGGGGACTTTCGTCGTAGATACGCAGTATTTT. It translates to CATAGQGTFVVDTQYF.

This clonotype was counted at least ten times. CDR3 in amino acids: CASSSRQGRTEAFF. CDR3 coding DNA: TGTGCCAGCAGCTCGCGACAGGGGCGCACTGAAGCTTTCTTT. This chain links TRBV7-8 with TRBJ1-1; 8 nucleotides line up with TRBD1. Trimming cost V 4 bases and J 4 bases; bases outside gene matches: 5. There are 14 residues in the CDR3. Germline V gene sequence: CDR1 SGHVS, CDR2 FQNEAQ.

In this sample, this clonotype turned up many times. The V gene is TRBV29-1, the J gene TRBJ1-5; 9 nucleotides match TRBD1. J lost 3 bases, V lost 5 bases, and 8 bases had no gene match. The CDR3 extends over 15 amino acids. The V gene's germline CDR1 is SQVTM and CDR2 ANQGSEA. Here the CDR3 reads CSVRGGTGLNQPQHF. The CDR3 nucleotides read TGCAGCGTTAGAGGAGGGACAGGGCTCAATCAGCCCCAGCATTTT.

This clonotype was seen a few times. The V and J genes are TRBV6-1 and TRBJ2-3; no firm D call. The germline gives CDR1 MNHNS, CDR2 SASEGT. V was cut by 10 bases and J by 0 bases, with 14 bases left in between. The CDR3 is made up of 14 amino acids. The CDR3 reads CATNTPHSTDTQYF. The CDR3 bases are TGTGCCACGAACACCCCCCATAGCACAGATACGCAGTATTTT.

The V call is TRBV6-1, the J call TRBJ2-3; weak D call: TRBD2 (6 bases). There are 16 residues in the CDR3. In germline, CDR1 is MNHNS, CDR2 SASEGT. Trimming removed 5 bases from V and 6 bases from J, with 21 bases in between. The DNA for the CDR3 is TGTGCCAGCAGTCCTCGGGCAGGAACCAGCGGGGATACGCAGTATTTT. This gives the protein CASSPRAGTSGDTQYF.

There are many counts of this clonotype. The chain recombines TRBV7-9 with TRBJ1-1, with a tentative D call TRBD1 (5 bases). The CDR3 runs 15 residues. Germline V CDR1 and CDR2: SEHNR, FQNEAQ (reference sequence). The germline V and J ends were trimmed by 5 bases and 4 bases, with 17 bases remaining between them. The CDR3 bases are TGTGCCAGCAGCCCCAGGGTCGCTATTTCCACTGAAGCTTTCTTT. Its translation: CASSPRVAISTEAFF.

This clonotype was observed a handful of times. This chain connects TRBV20-1 to TRBJ1-1; tentative D call: TRBD1 (6 bases). Germline V CDR1 and CDR2: DFQATT, SNEGSKA (reference sequence). Trimming removed 0 bases at V and 5 bases at J, with 13 bases between. CDR3 length equals 14 residues. The CDR3 DNA sequence: TGCAGTGCTAGAGAAATCAGGGGCGCGACTGAAGCTTTCTTT. This encodes CSAREIRGATEAFF.

This clonotype was detected ten times or more. The CDR3 protein is CASSTGGGGIEQYV. The CDR3 DNA is TGTGCCAGCAGTACCGGGGGGGGAGGGATCGAGCAGTACGTC. The chain has TRBV6-6 and TRBJ2-7; 8 nucleotides agree with TRBD2. The CDR3 length is 14 residues. The V and J ends lost 5 bases and 6 bases, in that order; junction bases with no gene match: 9. Germline CDR1 and CDR2: MNHNY and SVGAGI (reference sequence).

This clonotype occurred many times. This chain joins TRBV7-9 and TRBJ1-2; D gene unclear. Trimming removed 4 bases at V and 3 bases at J, with 12 bases between. Per germline, CDR1 SEHNR and CDR2 FQNEAQ (reference sequence). The CDR3 is 14 residues long. CDR3 region: CASSSKPADYGYTF. In DNA, the CDR3 is TGTGCCAGCAGCTCCAAGCCGGCAGACTATGGCTACACCTTC.

The chain carries TRBV27 and TRBJ2-3, with 14 bases matching TRBD2. J lost 7 bases, V lost 0 bases, and 12 bases had no gene match. The CDR3 runs to 19 residues. The V gene's germline CDR1 is MNHEY and CDR2 SMNVEV (reference sequence). The CDR3 loop reads CASSLSHGLAGGPLHTQYF. CDR3 coding DNA: TGTGCCAGCAGTTTATCCCACGGACTAGCGGGGGGCCCCCTCCATACGCAGTATTTT.

This clonotype has a count of ten or more. The CDR3 here is CASSFSGGVRETQYF. In DNA, the CDR3 is TGTGCCAGCAGTTTTAGCGGGGGGGTTCGAGAGACCCAGTACTTC. The genes are TRBV6-5 and TRBJ2-5, with 11 bases that match TRBD2. This CDR3 is built from 15 residues. Looked up from germline, CDR1 is MNHEY and CDR2 is SVGAGI. Trimming at V came to 4 bases and at J to 4 bases, leaving 5 bases not matched to a gene.

This clonotype was observed at least ten times. The chain joins TRBV10-2 to TRBJ2-1, with D perhaps given as TRBD1 or TRBD2 (5 bases each). The CDR3 loop spans 14 amino acids. V was pared by 5 bases and J by 5 bases, with 13 bases between. The germline V gene encodes CDR1 WSHSY and CDR2 SAAADI. The chain's CDR3 is CASSSPGRHNEQFF. CDR3 DNA sequence: TGCGCCAGCAGTTCCCCGGGACGCCACAATGAGCAGTTCTTC.

There are many counts of this clonotype. V and J are TRBV2 and TRBJ2-1, with 7 bases fitting TRBD1. With V trimmed by 6 bases and J by 8 bases, 7 bases remained unmatched. This CDR3 is 13 amino acids long. Germline loops: CDR1 SNHLY, CDR2 FYNNEI. CDR3 protein: CASSRQGAHEQFF. CDR3 nucleotides: TGTGCCAGCAGCCGACAGGGAGCCCATGAGCAGTTCTTC.

The chain uses TRBV3-1 and TRBJ2-3, with D unresolved. Per the germline V gene, CDR1 is LGHDT and CDR2 is YNNKEL (reference sequence). Trimming cost V 0 bases and J 14 bases, with 18 bases left between them. CDR3 length: 14 residues. The CDR3 loop reads CASSQDRSAGRRYF. The CDR3 bases are TGTGCCAGCAGCCAAGATAGGTCGGCAGGTAGAAGGTATTTT.

The V call is TRBV12-3 or TRBV12-4, the J call TRBJ1-1, with 7 bases fitting TRBD1. Unmatched junction bases numbered 6, after V lost 10 bases and J lost 1 base. There are 13 residues in the CDR3. In DNA form, the CDR3 reads TGTGCCATCCAGGGGGTGAAGAACACTGAAGCTTTCTTT. Translated, it gives CAIQGVKNTEAFF.